These T cell receptor beta chains were read from a single sample in a study of neurological immune-mediated disorders. TCRdb reprocessed the 5' RACE reads with MiXCR, giving one entry per CDR3 protein. Here the sample spans 65,000 to 85,000 distinct CDR3 sequences, 3.2% being singletons. The sample consisted of PBMCs. These receptors were collected from a woman aged 45-65 years with multiple sclerosis. The CDR3 runs from the conserved cysteine through the conserved F or W. Fields, in order: D gene, V gene, J gene, clone size, CDR3 DNA, CDR3 protein. D genes are given only for firm matches. Size is stated for part of the rows, as once, few or many counts, or as a class when the clone is expanded.

.	TRBV18	TRBJ1-2	many	TGTGCCAGCTCACAGGGACGTTCGGCTGGCTACACCTTC	CASSQGRSAGYTF
TRBD2	TRBV20-1	TRBJ2-1	many	TGCAGTGCTAGGATTAGCGGGAGGATCTACAATGAGCAGTTCTTC	CSARISGRIYNEQFF
TRBD1	TRBV29-1	TRBJ2-3	many	TGCAGCGTCGACAGACAGGGGGTGGGCACAGATACGCAGTATTTT	CSVDRQGVGTDTQYF
TRBD2	TRBV29-1	TRBJ2-3	once	TGCAGCGTTGGGGCGACTAGCCGGGTAAAAGATACGCAGTATTTT	CSVGATSRVKDTQYF
.	TRBV7-2	TRBJ2-1	many	TGTGCCAGCAGCTTAGTGGGCCCAGGATATTACAATGAGCAGTTCTTC	CASSLVGPGYYNEQFF
.	TRBV28	TRBJ1-5	many	TGTGCCACCTGGAACAGAAATCAGCCCCAGCATTTT	CATWNRNQPQHF
.	TRBV27	TRBJ1-1	many	TGTGCCAGCAGTAATGGACGGGAAGCTTTCTTT	CASSNGREAFF
.	TRBV10-2	TRBJ2-1	many	TGCGCCAGCAGCCTAGTAGCGGTAGGGAATGAGCAGTTCTTC	CASSLVAVGNEQFF
.	TRBV7-2	TRBJ2-1	.	TGTGCCAGCAGCTTGGGTCATCCCACCAACTACAATGAGCAGTTCTTC	CASSLGHPTNYNEQFF
.	TRBV28	TRBJ1-1	many	TGTGCCAGCAGTTTATCGGGGACTCCTTTGAACACTGAAGCTTTCTTT	CASSLSGTPLNTEAFF
.	TRBV10-3	TRBJ1-2	many	TGTGTCTCCTCATCTGGGGCTAACTATGGCTACACCTTC	CVSSSGANYGYTF
TRBD1	TRBV10-3	TRBJ1-4	many	TGTGCCATCAGTGATACGGGACAGCCGGGGGAAAAACTGTTTTTT	CAISDTGQPGEKLFF
.	TRBV3-1	TRBJ2-6	many	TGTGCCAGCAGCCACAGCTCTGGGGCCAACGTCCTGACTTTC	CASSHSSGANVLTF
.	TRBV20-1	TRBJ1-2	many	TGCAGTGCTAATTCCCCCGAGACTAACTATGGCTACACCTTC	CSANSPETNYGYTF